This T cell receptor (beta chain) was profiled in a study of CD8 T cells in Susac syndrome. Whole-study findings and limits: The study recognized that its TCR sequencing and HLA analysis covered a relatively small number of individuals.

Sequencing of TCR beta was performed on blood CD8+ and CD4+ T cells. Patients with stable or active relapsing-remitting disease, all of them treatment-naive, made up the multiple sclerosis controls. Reverse transcription of about 0.5 to 1 ug RNA was carried out with random hexamers. It was immunoSEQ multiplex PCR that amplified TCR beta CDR3 across 54 Vbeta and 13 Jbeta. TCRdb re-called the immunoSEQ multiplex PCR reads through MiXCR, storing one row per CDR3 protein. Of around 150,000 distinct CDR3 sequences listed, 94% are singletons. To note about this clonotype: Its antigen remains unknown.

The receptor was derived from a human donor with multiple sclerosis. The sequencing sample was made of CD4+ T cells from PBMCs.

The CDR3 here is CASSQVGGGNQPQHF. The CDR3 DNA follows: TGTGCCAGCAGCCAAGTGGGGGGTGGCAATCAGCCCCAGCATTTT. The chain carries TRBV3-1 and TRBJ1-5, with D possibly matching TRBD1 (5 bases). The CDR3 loop spans 15 amino acids. Trimming took 1 base from V and 2 from J, leaving 9 bases between them. Per germline, CDR1 LGHDT and CDR2 YNNKEL (reference sequence).